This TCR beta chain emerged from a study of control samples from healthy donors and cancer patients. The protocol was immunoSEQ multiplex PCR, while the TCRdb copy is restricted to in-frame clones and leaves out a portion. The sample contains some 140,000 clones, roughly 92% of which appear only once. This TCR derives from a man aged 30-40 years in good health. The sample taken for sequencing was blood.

The CDR3 sequence: CASSLSRMNTEAFF. CDR3 sequence (DNA): TGTGCCAGCAGCTTGTCACGGATGAACACTGAAGCTTTCTTT. The chain recombines TRBV7-8 with TRBJ1-1; no firm D call. Trimming took 3 bases from V and 0 from J, leaving 8 bases between them. Germline CDR1 and CDR2: SGHVS and FQNEAQ. This CDR3 has 14 amino acids. The full variable domain, in which reference TRBV7-8 and TRBJ1-1 provide the parts outside the CDR3, is GAGVSQSPRYKVAKRGQDVALRCDPISGHVSLFWYQQALGQGPEFLTYFQNEAQLDKSGLPSDRFFAERPEGSVSTLKIQRTQQEDSAVYLCASSLSRMNTEAFFGQGTRLTVV.